This T cell receptor (beta chain) was sequenced for a study of beta chain features in type 1 diabetes. Findings and limits, study-wide: Within each of all four CD4+ subsets, Type 1 diabetes patients had TCRB CDR3s that were moderately but significantly shorter.

Isolated RNA was reverse transcribed in full, so expressed TCRB transcripts were sequenced. Libraries were prepared by immunoSEQ multiplex PCR; TCRdb keeps only in-frame clonotypes and omits some of them. The table records under 850,000 clones, 13% of them present only once. This clone has more than one count but fewer than ten. What it binds is not known. The V and J ends lost 0 bases and 5 bases respectively, with 13 bases between them. The V gene's germline CDR1 is MGHRA and CDR2 YSYEKL. The CDR3 is 15 amino acids. The TCR comes from a man between 18 and 35 years old with type 1 diabetes. The chain carries TRBV4-1 and TRBJ2-5; no definite D call. The sequencing sample was made of naive CD4+ T cells from blood. The CDR3 DNA reads as TGCGCCAGCAGCCAAGATCGCCAAGGGTGGGAGACCCAGTACTTC. This encodes CASSQDRQGWETQYF.